The 31 T cell receptor beta chains given below trace back to one sample, sequenced in a study of control samples from healthy donors and cancer patients. Using immunoSEQ multiplex PCR, the repertoire was profiled, and TCRdb retains in-frame clones only, with some absent. The sample shows fewer than 85,000 clones, about 88% of them seen only once. The sample was blood. These receptors all come from a man aged 50 to 60 in good health.

J is TRBJ1-1 and V is TRBV30; D gene unclear. Germline CDR1 and CDR2: GTSNPN and SVGIG (reference sequence). The CDR3 contains 13 residues. Trimming took 2 bases from V and 0 from J, leaving 7 bases between them. The CDR3 sequence is CAWSRSLNTEAFF. The CDR3 DNA sequence: TGTGCCTGGAGTCGGAGTTTGAACACTGAAGCTTTCTTT.

J is TRBJ1-4 and V is TRBV23-1; D is undetermined. TRBV23-1 is sorted into the ORF group, with uncertain function. Trimming took 4 bases from V and 4 from J, leaving 10 bases between them. The CDR3 length is 14 residues. The CDR3 protein is CASSLYWINEKLFF. The CDR3 DNA is TGCGCCAGCAGTCTCTACTGGATTAATGAAAAACTGTTTTTT.

The chain recombines TRBV24-1 with TRBJ1-4; 7 nucleotides line up with TRBD1. CDR1 and CDR2 from the germline V gene are KGHDR and SFDVKD. V was clipped by 4 bases and J by 8 bases; unmatched bases: 9. The CDR3 sequence is 15 residues long. The CDR3 is CATSDPGTAAEKLFF. CDR3 nucleotides: TGTGCCACCAGTGACCCCGGGACAGCTGCAGAAAAACTGTTTTTT.

The chain combines TRBV30 with TRBJ1-2, with D perhaps matching TRBD1 (6 bases). V was shortened by 4 bases and J by 3 bases, with 12 bases between the two germline ends. The germline CDR1 and CDR2 sequences are GTSNPN and SVGIG (reference sequence). This CDR3 has 13 residues. DNA for the CDR3: TGTGCCTGGACCCGGAGGGGGGACTATGGCTACACCTTC. It is translated as CAWTRRGDYGYTF.

The V call is TRBV5-1, the J call TRBJ1-4; 7 bases align to TRBD1. The ends lost 4 bases at V and 5 bases at J; junction bases unmatched: 8. Germline V gene lookup returns CDR1 SGHRS and CDR2 YFSETQ. This CDR3 comprises 15 residues. The DNA for the CDR3 is TGCGCCAGCAGCCTTCAGGGGGGGCTGAATGAAAAACTGTTTTTT. It translates to CASSLQGGLNEKLFF. The whole variable domain, remainder taken from reference TRBV5-1 and TRBJ1-4, is KAGVTQTPRYLIKTRGQQVTLSCSPISGHRSVSWYQQTPGQGLQFLFEYFSETQRNKGNFPGRFSGRQFSNSRSEMNVSTLELGDSALYLCASSLQGGLNEKLFFGSGTQLSVL.

The CDR3 DNA follows: TGTGCCAGCAGTTACAAAGGCAGCTCTGGAAACACCATATATTTT. It codes for CASSYKGSSGNTIYF. The chain is built from TRBV6-5 and TRBJ1-3, with no clear D. Germline CDR1 and CDR2: MNHEY and SVGAGI. Trimming left V 2 bases short and J 0 bases short, with 8 bases between. The CDR3 has 15 amino acids.

The CDR3 DNA sequence: TGCGCCAGCAGACTAGCGGGAGGTGTCGGGGAGCTGTTTTTT. Translated, it gives CASRLAGGVGELFF. The chain combines TRBV4-1 with TRBJ2-2, with 12 bases that match TRBD2. The length of the CDR3 is 14 residues. Trimming removed 6 bases from V and 7 bases from J; junction bases left unmatched: 3. Looked up from germline, CDR1 is MGHRA and CDR2 is YSYEKL.

V usage is TRBV11-2 and J usage is TRBJ2-1; D is ambiguous. Trimming left V 2 bases short and J 9 bases short, with 8 bases between. The germline CDR1 and CDR2 sequences are SGHAT and FQNNGV. The CDR3 has 12 residues. The CDR3 sequence: CASSLSLGEQFF. CDR3 bases: TGTGCCAGCAGCTTATCGCTAGGTGAGCAGTTCTTC.

The chain is built from TRBV12-3 or TRBV12-4 and TRBJ1-1; no clear D gene. The CDR3 is 13 residues long. V was trimmed by 1 base and J by 1 base, leaving 4 bases between them. The CDR3 spells CASSLGANTEAFF. The CDR3 region has the DNA TGTGCCAGCAGTTTAGGGGCGAACACTGAAGCTTTCTTT.

This clone was recorded once. This chain uses TRBV7-9 with TRBJ2-1, with D perhaps matching TRBD1 (6 bases). Per the germline V gene, CDR1 is SEHNR and CDR2 is FQNEAQ (reference sequence). This CDR3 comprises 15 residues. Trimming left V 0 bases short and J 6 bases short, with 12 bases between. The CDR3 nucleotides read TGTGCCAGCAGCTTAGCATTGTCAGGGGCCAATGAGCAGTTCTTC. This encodes CASSLALSGANEQFF.

V gene TRBV25-1 combines with J gene TRBJ1-1; no clear D. The CDR3 contains 12 residues. Germline values: CDR1 MGHDK, CDR2 SYGVNS. Deletions cut 6 bases from V and 1 base from J, with 6 bases between. The CDR3 reads CASSQQNTEAFF. The CDR3 coding sequence is TGTGCCAGCAGCCAGCAGAACACTGAAGCTTTCTTT.

This chain connects TRBV7-6 to TRBJ2-4; D gene unclear. Germline lookup yields CDR1 SGHVS and CDR2 FNYEAQ. The CDR3 contains 15 residues. Deletions cut 2 bases from V and 9 bases from J, with 17 bases between. The CDR3 nucleotides read TGTGCCAGCAGCTTATCAGAGCGACACGAAGGCATTCAGTACTTC. As protein: CASSLSERHEGIQYF.

J is TRBJ2-3 and V is TRBV7-2; D gene ambiguous. Germline V gene sequence: CDR1 SGHTA, CDR2 FQGNSA. This CDR3 spans 15 amino acids. The ends were cut back, 4 bases at V and 2 bases at J, with 13 bases in the middle. The CDR3 sequence: CASSSDPIATDTQYF. As DNA, the CDR3 is TGTGCCAGCAGCTCAGACCCTATAGCCACAGATACGCAGTATTTT.

This chain uses TRBV7-9 with TRBJ1-1; 7 nucleotides line up with TRBD1. V was clipped by 5 bases and J by 2 bases; unmatched bases: 8. CDR1 is SEHNR, CDR2 FQNEAQ, per germline (reference sequence). The CDR3 runs to 15 residues. The CDR3 DNA sequence: TGTGCCAGCAGCCCAGGGGGGACAGTTAACACTGAAGCTTTCTTT. Encoded protein: CASSPGGTVNTEAFF.

The CDR3 sequence is CASRRTGRYGYTF. Written as DNA, the CDR3 is TGTGCCAGCAGGCGGACAGGGAGATATGGCTACACCTTC. The chain recombines TRBV6-5 with TRBJ1-2; 8 positions agree with TRBD1. CDR3 length equals 13 residues. The trim removed 6 bases at V and 5 bases at J, leaving 5 bases unmatched. The germline V gene has CDR1 MNHEY and CDR2 SVGAGI.

The chain couples TRBV2 to TRBJ1-1, with D hard to call. The CDR3 is 16 amino acids. Per the germline V gene, CDR1 is SNHLY and CDR2 is FYNNEI. V shed 4 bases and J shed 1 base, with 16 bases lying between them. CDR3 region: CASSVGGGRQNTEAFF. Written as DNA, the CDR3 is TGTGCCAGCAGTGTCGGAGGAGGCCGACAGAACACTGAAGCTTTCTTT.

The rearrangement uses TRBV4-3 and TRBJ2-3; tentatively, D is TRBD1 or TRBD2 (5 bases each). V was shortened by 0 bases and J by 4 bases, with 26 bases between the two germline ends. The CDR3 has 20 amino acids. In germline, CDR1 is LGHNA, CDR2 YSLEER. CDR3 coding DNA: TGCGCCAGCAGCCAAGACGGGGTTAGGGGCCCACGCGGACGGGCAGATACGCAGTATTTT. Translated: CASSQDGVRGPRGRADTQYF.

The CDR3 DNA reads as TGTGCCAGCAGTGCCGGGACAGGCAAGTCCTACGAGCAGTACTTC. Protein product: CASSAGTGKSYEQYF. This chain joins TRBV25-1 and TRBJ2-7; the match to TRBD1 covers 8 bases. The CDR3 loop spans 15 amino acids. After removal of 4 bases from V and 1 base from J, the junction contained 6 bases not matched to a gene. Germline CDR1 is MGHDK and CDR2 is SYGVNS.

V is TRBV19 and J is TRBJ2-2, with D perhaps TRBD2 (6 bases). V was clipped by 10 bases and J by 3 bases, with 15 bases between them. This CDR3 has 14 amino acids. The germline V gene has CDR1 LNHDA and CDR2 SQIVND (reference sequence). As DNA, the CDR3 is TGTGCCACGATTATGGGGGAGGACACCGGGGAGCTGTTTTTT. It is translated as CATIMGEDTGELFF.

This chain uses TRBV7-9 with TRBJ2-7; tentatively, D is TRBD1 or TRBD2 (6 bases each). Germline assignment: CDR1 SEHNR and CDR2 FQNEAQ (reference sequence). Between the trimmed V and J ends, which lost 2 bases and 3 bases, there was a span of 17 bases. The CDR3 extends over 16 amino acids. The CDR3 sequence is CASSLPADGGLYEQYF. CDR3 coding DNA: TGTGCCAGCAGCTTACCCGCCGATGGGGGGCTCTACGAGCAGTACTTC.

CDR3 region: CASSLALERPNIQYF. CDR3 nucleotides: TGCGCCAGCAGCTTGGCCTTGGAGCGCCCGAACATTCAGTACTTC. V is TRBV5-1 and J is TRBJ2-4; D is unresolved. Germline CDR1 is SGHRS and CDR2 is YFSETQ. Trimming removed 0 bases at V and 7 bases at J, with 14 bases between. The CDR3 is made up of 15 amino acids.

The gene calls are TRBV4-1 and TRBJ1-1, with D unclear. The CDR3 consists of 14 residues. Trimming removed 0 bases at V and 1 base at J, with 6 bases between. Per germline, CDR1 MGHRA and CDR2 YSYEKL. CDR3 coding DNA: TGCGCCAGCAGCCAAGATAACTGGAACACTGAAGCTTTCTTT. This translates into CASSQDNWNTEAFF.

This sequence joins TRBV7-9 and TRBJ1-1; D might be TRBD1 (5 bases). The CDR3 consists of 15 residues. Germline V gives CDR1 SEHNR, CDR2 FQNEAQ (reference sequence). The V gene lost 1 base and the J gene lost 1 base, with 10 bases spanning the gap. Here the CDR3 DNA reads TGTGCCAGCAGCTTAGGGGGGTCCTCGAACACTGAAGCTTTCTTT. Amino acid sequence: CASSLGGSSNTEAFF.

The chain has TRBV29-1 and TRBJ2-5, with 8 bases aligning to TRBD1. Germline CDR1 reads SQVTM; CDR2 reads ANQGSEA. This CDR3 contains 13 residues. V was clipped by 6 bases and J by 5 bases; unmatched bases: 8. CDR3 DNA sequence: TGCAGCGTAGGCCAGGGGGCGCGGGAGACCCAGTACTTC. Protein sequence: CSVGQGARETQYF.

This chain joins TRBV5-6 and TRBJ1-2; TRBD1 might be the D (6 bases). The CDR3 sequence is 16 residues long. V was pared by 4 bases and J by 0 bases, with 16 bases between. Looked up from germline, CDR1 is SGHDT and CDR2 is YYEEEE. In nucleotides, the CDR3 is TGTGCCAGCAGCCCCGGAAGGGGGGACCCTAACTATGGCTACACCTTC. Protein product: CASSPGRGDPNYGYTF.

The genes are TRBV7-2 and TRBJ2-2; 9 positions match TRBD1. The germline V gene has CDR1 SGHTA and CDR2 FQGNSA. There are 17 residues in the CDR3. The ends lost 2 bases at V and 4 bases at J; junction bases unmatched: 8. For the CDR3, the DNA is TGTGCCAGCAGCTTATCCCGGGACAGGGCTATCACCGGGGAGCTGTTTTTT. Protein: CASSLSRDRAITGELFF.

This clone was counted between two and nine times. The chain links TRBV19 to TRBJ2-7; 7 bases are shared with TRBD1. This CDR3 has 15 amino acids. Germline loops: CDR1 LNHDA, CDR2 SQIVND (reference sequence). V shed 4 bases, J shed 3 bases, and the junction held 9 bases outside the gene matches. The CDR3 DNA follows: TGTGCCAGTAGTAATTCCCGGGACAGCTACTACGAGCAGTACTTC. This encodes CASSNSRDSYYEQYF.

This clone was seen a single time. The chain carries TRBV12-5 and TRBJ2-2; the match to TRBD1 covers 10 bases. With V trimmed by 7 bases and J by 7 bases, 6 bases remained unmatched. Looked up from germline, CDR1 is LGHNT and CDR2 is FRNRAP. The CDR3 spans 14 residues. The CDR3 sequence: CASEGQGVIGELFF. The DNA for the CDR3 is TGTGCTAGTGAAGGACAGGGGGTTATCGGGGAGCTGTTTTTT.

A note on this clone: The sample has other DNA sequences that encode this CDR3 too. The V call is TRBV10-3, the J call TRBJ1-1; no definite D call. CDR1 and CDR2 from the germline V gene are ENHRY and SYGVKD. V lost 6 bases and J 2 bases, leaving 4 bases between the germline ends. This CDR3 comprises 11 residues. CDR3 DNA sequence: TGTGCCATCAGAGGCAACACTGAAGCTTTCTTT. It translates to CAIRGNTEAFF.

The genes are TRBV5-1 and TRBJ2-7, with 10 bases lining up with TRBD1. V shed 3 bases, J shed 0 bases, and the junction held 6 bases outside the gene matches. Per the germline V gene, CDR1 is SGHRS and CDR2 is YFSETQ. This CDR3 region has 16 residues. The CDR3 is CASSWGGQGVSYEQYF. CDR3 DNA: TGCGCCAGCAGCTGGGGCGGACAGGGGGTCTCCTACGAGCAGTACTTC. The whole variable domain, filled in from reference TRBV5-1 and TRBJ2-7, reads KAGVTQTPRYLIKTRGQQVTLSCSPISGHRSVSWYQQTPGQGLQFLFEYFSETQRNKGNFPGRFSGRQFSNSRSEMNVSTLELGDSALYLCASSWGGQGVSYEQYFGPGTRLTVT.

The CDR3 DNA follows: TGTGCCACCGAGGGTAGAGGGTATAGCAATCAGCCCCAGCATTTT. Amino acids: CATEGRGYSNQPQHF. The V and J genes are TRBV19 and TRBJ1-5; D is undetermined. CDR3 length: 15 residues. Germline lookup yields CDR1 LNHDA and CDR2 SQIVND (reference sequence). V shed 10 bases and J shed 0 bases, with 16 bases lying between them. Looking up the rest from reference TRBV19 and TRBJ1-5 gives the full variable domain: DGGITQSPKYLFRKEGQNVTLSCEQNLNHDAMYWYRQDPGQGLRLIYYSQIVNDFQKGDIAEGYSVSREKKESFPLTVTSAQKNPTAFYLCATEGRGYSNQPQHFGDGTRLSIL.